This T cell receptor (beta chain) was profiled in a study of T-cell reconstitution after alpha-beta-depleted transplantation in children. As to this clonotype: Its antigen is unknown.

Using unique molecular identifiers, the investigators prepared the TCRbeta library. TCRdb reprocessed the PCR reads via MiXCR and lists one record per CDR3 protein. Of about 870,000 distinct CDR3 sequences detected, roughly 15% appear once; the ten largest clones hold just under 5%. The study's findings and limits: High day-60 TCRbeta diversity in some patients came from surviving recipient T cells and thymic progenitors.

This TCR came from a male patient younger than 18 who had a stem cell transplant for acute lymphoblastic leukemia, so the T cells may come from the graft donor. This specimen was PBMCs, mostly from graft donor cells, taken 360 days after TCRalphabeta/CD19-depleted stem cell transplant.

CDR3 in DNA: TGTGCCAGCAGTTACTATCGGTCTTCTAATTCACCCCTCCACTTT. This gives the protein CASSYYRSSNSPLHF. The chain links TRBV6-5 to TRBJ1-6; D unresolved. Trimming stripped 1 base from V and 6 bases from J, with 10 bases between. This CDR3 contains 15 residues. The V gene's germline CDR1 is MNHEY and CDR2 SVGAGI.